The sequence of this T cell receptor beta chain was determined in a study of T cells after yellow fever vaccination. Study information: With SMART-Seq v4 Ultra Low Input, the fractions containing low cell numbers were prepared.

TCRdb used MiXCR to reprocess the 5' RACE reads, holding one entry per CDR3 protein. The sample includes about 120,000 distinct CDR3 sequences, roughly 7.2% of them seen just once. This CDR3 is 13 amino acids long. J lost 7 bases, V lost 6 bases, and 6 bases had no gene match. Germline lookup yields CDR1 MNHNS and CDR2 SASEGT. This clonotype was found many times. What it recognizes is unknown. Whole-study results and caveats: It was a small share of clonotypes that appeared in both CD4 and CD8 compartments.

The chain has TRBV6-1 and TRBJ1-2; 9 bases are shared with TRBD1. The receptor's source is a man younger than 30 who received the YFV17D yellow fever vaccine. The sample consisted of CD4+ T cells sorted from PBMCs, taken around 45 days after the first yellow fever vaccination. The CDR3 loop reads CASRETGGSGYTF. The DNA of the CDR3 is TGTGCCAGCAGAGAGACAGGGGGTAGTGGCTACACCTTC.